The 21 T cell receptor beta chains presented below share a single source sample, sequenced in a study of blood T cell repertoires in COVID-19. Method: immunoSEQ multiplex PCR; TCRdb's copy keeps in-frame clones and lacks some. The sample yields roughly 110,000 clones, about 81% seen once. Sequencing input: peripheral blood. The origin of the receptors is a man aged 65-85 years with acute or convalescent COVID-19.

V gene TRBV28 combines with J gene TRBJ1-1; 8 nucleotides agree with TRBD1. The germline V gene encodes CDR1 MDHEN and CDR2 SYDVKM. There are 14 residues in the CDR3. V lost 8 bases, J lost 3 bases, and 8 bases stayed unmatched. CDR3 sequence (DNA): TGTGCCAGCCCGCCGGACAGGGTATACACTGAAGCTTTCTTT. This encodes CASPPDRVYTEAFF.

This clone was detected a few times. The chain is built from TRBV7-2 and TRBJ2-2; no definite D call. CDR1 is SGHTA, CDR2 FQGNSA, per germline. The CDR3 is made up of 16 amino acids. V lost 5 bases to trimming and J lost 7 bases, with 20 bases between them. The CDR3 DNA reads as TGTGCCAGCAGCCCACTACACACTAAATCCAGCGGGGAGCTGTTTTTT. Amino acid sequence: CASSPLHTKSSGELFF.

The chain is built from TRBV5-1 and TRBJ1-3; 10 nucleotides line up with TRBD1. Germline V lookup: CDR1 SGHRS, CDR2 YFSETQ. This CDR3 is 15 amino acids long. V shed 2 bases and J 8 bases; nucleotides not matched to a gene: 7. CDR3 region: CASSLQTGGQDTIYF. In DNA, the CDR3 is TGCGCCAGCAGCTTACAGACAGGGGGCCAGGACACCATATATTTT.

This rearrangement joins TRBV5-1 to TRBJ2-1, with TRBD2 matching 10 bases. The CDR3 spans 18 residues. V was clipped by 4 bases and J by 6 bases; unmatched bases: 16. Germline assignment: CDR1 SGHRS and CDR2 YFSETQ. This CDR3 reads CASSPQLSSGSGVNEQFF. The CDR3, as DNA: TGCGCCAGCAGCCCCCAGCTTTCTAGCGGGAGCGGAGTCAATGAGCAGTTCTTC.

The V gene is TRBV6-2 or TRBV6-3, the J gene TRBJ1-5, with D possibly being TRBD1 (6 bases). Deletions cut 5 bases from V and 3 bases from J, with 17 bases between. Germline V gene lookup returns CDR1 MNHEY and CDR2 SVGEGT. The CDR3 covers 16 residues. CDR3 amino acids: CASSPLRDTNNQPQHF. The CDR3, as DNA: TGTGCCAGCAGTCCCCTCCGGGACACAAACAATCAGCCCCAGCATTTT.

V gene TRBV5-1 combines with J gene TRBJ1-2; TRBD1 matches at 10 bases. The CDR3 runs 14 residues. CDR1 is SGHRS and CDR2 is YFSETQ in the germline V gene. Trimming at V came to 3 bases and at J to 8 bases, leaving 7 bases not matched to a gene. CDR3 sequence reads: CASSSIGTGEGYTF. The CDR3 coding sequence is TGCGCCAGCAGCTCCATCGGGACAGGGGAAGGCTACACCTTC.

CDR3 sequence (DNA): TGTGCCAGCAATATGGCGGGAGGCGGTGAGCAGTTCTTC. Protein: CASNMAGGGEQFF. This chain joins TRBV2 and TRBJ2-1; 8 nucleotides line up with TRBD2. Trimming at V came to 7 bases and at J to 9 bases, leaving 8 bases not matched to a gene. CDR1 SNHLY and CDR2 FYNNEI come from the germline V gene. The CDR3 spans 13 residues.

The CDR3 coding sequence is TGTGCCAGTAGTGTTCTAGCGGGTTTCTCCTACAATGAGCAGTTCTTC. Its protein product is CASSVLAGFSYNEQFF. V usage is TRBV19 and J usage is TRBJ2-1, with TRBD2 matching 8 bases. The J segment lost 0 bases and the V segment lost 5 bases, leaving 6 bases of the junction unmatched. The V gene's germline CDR1 is LNHDA and CDR2 SQIVND (reference sequence). CDR3 size: 16 residues.

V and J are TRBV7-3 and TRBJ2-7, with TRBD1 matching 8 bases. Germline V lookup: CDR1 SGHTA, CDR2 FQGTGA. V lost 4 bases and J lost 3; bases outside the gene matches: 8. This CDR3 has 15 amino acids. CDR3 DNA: TGTGCCAGCAGCTCTGGACAGGGAGCAAACTACGAGCAGTACTTC. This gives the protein CASSSGQGANYEQYF.

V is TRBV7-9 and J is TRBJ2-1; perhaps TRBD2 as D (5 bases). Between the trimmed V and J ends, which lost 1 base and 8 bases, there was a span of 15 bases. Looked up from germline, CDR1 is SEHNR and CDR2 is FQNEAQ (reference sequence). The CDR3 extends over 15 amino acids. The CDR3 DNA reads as TGTGCCAGCAGCTTAGACGTCCTAGCCATCGATGAGCAGTTCTTC. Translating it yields CASSLDVLAIDEQFF.

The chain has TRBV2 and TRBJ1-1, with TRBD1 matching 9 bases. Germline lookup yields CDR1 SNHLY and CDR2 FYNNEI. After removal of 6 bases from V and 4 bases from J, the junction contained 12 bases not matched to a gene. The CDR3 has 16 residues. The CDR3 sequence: CASRGQGQGRTTEAFF. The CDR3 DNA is TGTGCCAGCAGGGGGCAGGGACAGGGTAGGACCACTGAAGCTTTCTTT.

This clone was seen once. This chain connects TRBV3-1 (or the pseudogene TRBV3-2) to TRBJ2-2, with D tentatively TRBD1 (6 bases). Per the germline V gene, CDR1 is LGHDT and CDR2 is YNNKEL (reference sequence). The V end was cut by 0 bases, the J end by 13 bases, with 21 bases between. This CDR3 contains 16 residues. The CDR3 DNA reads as TGTGCCAGCAGCCAAGATCTAGTCGTTGGGGGCCCCCGGCTGTTTTTT. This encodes CASSQDLVVGGPRLFF.

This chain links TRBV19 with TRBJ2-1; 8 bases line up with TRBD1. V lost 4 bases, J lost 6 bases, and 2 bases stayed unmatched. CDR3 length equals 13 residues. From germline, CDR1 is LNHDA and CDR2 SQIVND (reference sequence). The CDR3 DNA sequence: TGTGCCAGTAGTAGGGACAGGCTCAATGAGCAGTTCTTC. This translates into CASSRDRLNEQFF. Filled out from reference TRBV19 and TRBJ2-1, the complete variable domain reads DGGITQSPKYLFRKEGQNVTLSCEQNLNHDAMYWYRQDPGQGLRLIYYSQIVNDFQKGDIAEGYSVSREKKESFPLTVTSAQKNPTAFYLCASSRDRLNEQFFGPGTRLTVL.

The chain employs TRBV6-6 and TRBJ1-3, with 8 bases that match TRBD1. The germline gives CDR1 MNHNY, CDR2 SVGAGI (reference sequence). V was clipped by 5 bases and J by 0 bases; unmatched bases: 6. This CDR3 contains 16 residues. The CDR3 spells CASSQGADLSGNTIYF. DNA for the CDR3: TGTGCCAGCAGTCAGGGGGCCGACCTCTCTGGAAACACCATATATTTT.

The CDR3 here is CASSLILGGNQPQHF. The CDR3 DNA is TGCGCCAGCAGCTTGATTTTAGGGGGCAATCAGCCCCAGCATTTT. V gene TRBV5-1 combines with J gene TRBJ1-5; tentative D call: TRBD1 (5 bases). The CDR3 is 15 amino acids. Per the germline V gene, CDR1 is SGHRS and CDR2 is YFSETQ. V lost 1 base, J lost 2 bases, and 10 bases lay in between.

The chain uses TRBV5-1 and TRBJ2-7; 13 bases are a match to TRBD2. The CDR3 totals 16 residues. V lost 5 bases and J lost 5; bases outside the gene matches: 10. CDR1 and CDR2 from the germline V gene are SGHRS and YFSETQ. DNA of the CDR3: TGCGCCAGCAGATTCGGACTAGCGGGAGCAATCGACGAGCAGTACTTC. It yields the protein CASRFGLAGAIDEQYF.

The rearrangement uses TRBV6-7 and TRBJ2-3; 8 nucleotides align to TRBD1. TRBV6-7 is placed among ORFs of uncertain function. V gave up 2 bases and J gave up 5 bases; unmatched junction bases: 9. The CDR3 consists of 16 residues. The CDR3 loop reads CASSYGGRGLEDTQYF. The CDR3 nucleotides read TGTGCCAGCAGTTACGGGGGCAGGGGGCTTGAAGATACGCAGTATTTT.

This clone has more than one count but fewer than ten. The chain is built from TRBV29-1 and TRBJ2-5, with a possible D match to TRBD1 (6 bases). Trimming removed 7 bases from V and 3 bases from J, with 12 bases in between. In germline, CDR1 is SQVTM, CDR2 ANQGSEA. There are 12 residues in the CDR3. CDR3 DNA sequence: TGCAGCGCGGGACACCTCAAAGAGACCCAGTACTTC. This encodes CSAGHLKETQYF.

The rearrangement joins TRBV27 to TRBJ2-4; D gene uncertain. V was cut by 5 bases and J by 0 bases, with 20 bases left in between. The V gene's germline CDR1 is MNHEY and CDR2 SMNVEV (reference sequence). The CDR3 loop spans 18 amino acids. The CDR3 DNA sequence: TGTGCCAGCAGTCTAACCAGAGACATCTCGGAAGCCAAAAACATTCAGTACTTC. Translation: CASSLTRDISEAKNIQYF.

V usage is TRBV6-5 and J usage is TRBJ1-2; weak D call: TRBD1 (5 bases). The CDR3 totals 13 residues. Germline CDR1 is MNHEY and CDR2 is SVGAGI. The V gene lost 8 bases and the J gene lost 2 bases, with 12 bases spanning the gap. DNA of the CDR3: TGTGCCAGCGGATCCACAGGAAACTATGGCTACACCTTC. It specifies CASGSTGNYGYTF.

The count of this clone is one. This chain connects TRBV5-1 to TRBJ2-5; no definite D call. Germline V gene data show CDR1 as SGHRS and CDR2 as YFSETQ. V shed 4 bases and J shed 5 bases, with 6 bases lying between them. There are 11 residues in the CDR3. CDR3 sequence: CASSTGETQYF. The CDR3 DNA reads TGCGCCAGCAGCACCGGGGAGACCCAGTACTTC.